This TCR beta chain came from a study of blood T cell repertoires in COVID-19. Study-level background: Samples came from the United States, Italy and Spain, spanning acute and convalescent COVID-19. The cDNA or gDNA used as material had been derived from T cells, B-cell-depleted T cells, or PBMCs.

Trimming took 6 bases from V and 4 from J; bases not matched to a gene: 5. CDR1 and CDR2 from the germline V gene are KGHSH and LQKENI. The CDR3 has 16 residues. The assay was immunoSEQ multiplex PCR, and TCRdb's table has in-frame clones only and misses some. The top ten clones hold 6.4% of a sample with about 320,000 clones, 70% to 90% of them seen once. The TCR sequence derives from a man aged 18-30 years who had recovered from COVID-19. What was sequenced was peripheral blood. The chain uses TRBV18 and TRBJ2-2, with 13 bases lining up with TRBD2. CDR3 amino acids: CASSFGLAGVTGELFF. CDR3 coding DNA: TGTGCCAGCTCTTTCGGACTAGCGGGAGTCACCGGGGAGCTGTTTTTT.